This is a list of T cell receptor beta chains from one sample in a study of radiotherapy plus CTLA-4 blockade in lung cancer. Produced via immunoSEQ multiplex PCR; TCRdb's table is partial and in-frame only. The repertoire holds about 51,000 clones, with 65% to 85% as singletons. The sample was peripheral blood, taken from a patient treated with radiotherapy plus ipilimumab. The receptor set was obtained from a human donor with non-small cell lung cancer whose response to radiotherapy plus ipilimumab could not be evaluated. CDR3s include the opening cysteine and the closing phenylalanine or tryptophan. D genes are given only for firm matches. Not all rows give a size; the values are once, few, many and, for expanded clones, a class.

clone size: .
J gene: TRBJ2-5
V gene: TRBV5-1
D gene: TRBD1
CDR3 DNA: TGCGCCAGCAGCAAACAGGGGGCGGAAGAGACCCAGTACTTC
CDR3 protein: CASSKQGAEETQYF

clone size: few
J gene: TRBJ2-7
V gene: TRBV4-3
D gene: TRBD2
CDR3 DNA: TGCGCCAGCAGCCAAGATCCCCGGACTAGCTTACGGGAGCAGTACTTC
CDR3 protein: CASSQDPRTSLREQYF

clone size: .
J gene: TRBJ2-6
V gene: TRBV9
D gene: .
CDR3 DNA: TGTGCCAGCAGCGTAACGACAGGAATCTCTGGGGCCAACGTCCTGACTTTC
CDR3 protein: CASSVTTGISGANVLTF

clone size: .
J gene: TRBJ2-1
V gene: TRBV5-6
D gene: TRBD2
CDR3 DNA: TGTGCCAGCAGCCAATCGGGGACTAGCGGGAGGAACTACAATGAGCAGTTCTTC
CDR3 protein: CASSQSGTSGRNYNEQFF

clone size: once
J gene: TRBJ2-1
V gene: TRBV7-3
D gene: .
CDR3 DNA: TGTGCCAGCAGCAGTATGGCGGGGTCTGCGAACAATGAGCAGTTCTTC
CDR3 protein: CASSSMAGSANNEQFF

clone size: .
J gene: TRBJ2-5
V gene: TRBV5-1
D gene: TRBD2
CDR3 DNA: TGCGCCAGCAGCTTGGCCGCTAGCGGGGGCAGTGAGACCCAGTACTTC
CDR3 protein: CASSLAASGGSETQYF

clone size: once
J gene: TRBJ1-1
V gene: TRBV6-1
D gene: .
CDR3 DNA: TGTGCCAGCGCCGCGCCCCGTTATGAAGCTTTCTTT
CDR3 protein: CASAAPRYEAFF

clone size: few
J gene: TRBJ2-5
V gene: TRBV28
D gene: .
CDR3 DNA: TGTGCCAGCAGGCCCGAAGCAGGATTCGAGGAGACCCAGTACTTC
CDR3 protein: CASRPEAGFEETQYF

clone size: .
J gene: TRBJ2-3
V gene: TRBV14
D gene: TRBD2
CDR3 DNA: TGTGCCAGCAGCCTGACTAGCGGGAACACAGATACGCAGTATTTT
CDR3 protein: CASSLTSGNTDTQYF

clone size: .
J gene: TRBJ1-2
V gene: TRBV7-2
D gene: .
CDR3 DNA: TGTGCCAGCAGCTTTCAGGAATATGGCTACACCTTC
CDR3 protein: CASSFQEYGYTF

clone size: .
J gene: TRBJ2-3
V gene: TRBV10-3
D gene: TRBD2
CDR3 DNA: TGTGCCATCAGTTCCCCGGGGGCTGCGGGAGGCTCCACAGATACGCAGTATTTT
CDR3 protein: CAISSPGAAGGSTDTQYF

clone size: .
J gene: TRBJ1-1
V gene: TRBV15
D gene: TRBD1
CDR3 DNA: TGTGCCACCAGCAGAGGCATAGACGGGACAGGAAGTGAAGCTTTCTTT
CDR3 protein: CATSRGIDGTGSEAFF

clone size: .
J gene: TRBJ2-7
V gene: TRBV27
D gene: .
CDR3 DNA: TGTGCCAGCAGTTTAATACTCTCCTACGAGCAGTACTTC
CDR3 protein: CASSLILSYEQYF

clone size: .
J gene: TRBJ1-4
V gene: TRBV9
D gene: .
CDR3 DNA: TGTGCCAGCAGCGTAGCGGGGACAACTAATGAAAAACTGTTTTTT
CDR3 protein: CASSVAGTTNEKLFF

clone size: few
J gene: TRBJ2-7
V gene: TRBV7-9
D gene: .
CDR3 DNA: TGTGCCAGCAGCCCCCGGGGAACTAGGGCCTACGAGCAGTACTTC
CDR3 protein: CASSPRGTRAYEQYF

clone size: .
J gene: TRBJ1-1
V gene: TRBV19
D gene: .
CDR3 DNA: TGTGCCAGTAGTATTTCAGGGTATCGGGACACTGAAGCTTTCTTT
CDR3 protein: CASSISGYRDTEAFF

clone size: .
J gene: TRBJ2-1
V gene: TRBV7-2
D gene: TRBD2
CDR3 DNA: TGTGCCAGCAGCAGGACTAGCGGGAGGGCTTACAATGAGCAGTTCTTC
CDR3 protein: CASSRTSGRAYNEQFF

clone size: few
J gene: TRBJ2-7
V gene: TRBV21-1
D gene: .
CDR3 DNA: TGTGCCAGCAGCACCCCTTCGGGGGAGCAGTACTTC
CDR3 protein: CASSTPSGEQYF

clone size: .
J gene: TRBJ1-4
V gene: TRBV6-5
D gene: .
CDR3 DNA: TGTGCCAGCAGTTATGGGGGGGCTGGGGAAAAACTGTTTTTT
CDR3 protein: CASSYGGAGEKLFF

clone size: .
J gene: TRBJ2-7
V gene: TRBV27
D gene: TRBD1
CDR3 DNA: TGTGCCAGCACCTCAAACCAGGGGGCCTACGAGCAGTACTTC
CDR3 protein: CASTSNQGAYEQYF

clone size: .
J gene: TRBJ2-4
V gene: TRBV7-2
D gene: TRBD1
CDR3 DNA: TGTGCCAGCAGCCGGACAGGGTTTGACATTCAGTACTTC
CDR3 protein: CASSRTGFDIQYF

clone size: few
J gene: TRBJ2-5
V gene: TRBV7-9
D gene: .
CDR3 DNA: TGTGCCAGCAGCGAGGAGACCCAGTACTTC
CDR3 protein: CASSEETQYF

clone size: .
J gene: TRBJ2-3
V gene: TRBV5-1
D gene: TRBD2
CDR3 DNA: TGCGCCAGCAGCTACGGACTAGCGGGCCCTCCTCGAACAGATACGCAGTATTTT
CDR3 protein: CASSYGLAGPPRTDTQYF

clone size: .
J gene: TRBJ1-6
V gene: TRBV6-1
D gene: TRBD1
CDR3 DNA: TGTGCCAGCAGGCCGGGACAGGGTAATTCACCCCTCCACTTT
CDR3 protein: CASRPGQGNSPLHF

clone size: .
J gene: TRBJ1-5
V gene: TRBV28
D gene: TRBD1
CDR3 DNA: TGTGCCAGCAGTCCAATACAGGGGCATCAGCCCCAGCATTTT
CDR3 protein: CASSPIQGHQPQHF

clone size: .
J gene: TRBJ2-5
V gene: TRBV25-1
D gene: .
CDR3 DNA: TGTGCCAGCAGTGAATCTGGCAGGGGTGAACAAGAGACCCAGTACTTC
CDR3 protein: CASSESGRGEQETQYF

clone size: few
J gene: TRBJ1-1
V gene: TRBV18
D gene: .
CDR3 DNA: TGTGCCAGCTCACTCCAGGCGAACACTGAAGCTTTCTTT
CDR3 protein: CASSLQANTEAFF

clone size: .
J gene: TRBJ2-5
V gene: TRBV6-4
D gene: TRBD1
CDR3 DNA: TGTGCCAGCAGAAGGACAGGGGGGACGGGAGAGACCCAGTACTTC
CDR3 protein: CASRRTGGTGETQYF

clone size: .
J gene: TRBJ1-1
V gene: TRBV15
D gene: .
CDR3 DNA: TGTGCCACCAGCAGACAGGGTGCTGAAGCTTTCTTT
CDR3 protein: CATSRQGAEAFF